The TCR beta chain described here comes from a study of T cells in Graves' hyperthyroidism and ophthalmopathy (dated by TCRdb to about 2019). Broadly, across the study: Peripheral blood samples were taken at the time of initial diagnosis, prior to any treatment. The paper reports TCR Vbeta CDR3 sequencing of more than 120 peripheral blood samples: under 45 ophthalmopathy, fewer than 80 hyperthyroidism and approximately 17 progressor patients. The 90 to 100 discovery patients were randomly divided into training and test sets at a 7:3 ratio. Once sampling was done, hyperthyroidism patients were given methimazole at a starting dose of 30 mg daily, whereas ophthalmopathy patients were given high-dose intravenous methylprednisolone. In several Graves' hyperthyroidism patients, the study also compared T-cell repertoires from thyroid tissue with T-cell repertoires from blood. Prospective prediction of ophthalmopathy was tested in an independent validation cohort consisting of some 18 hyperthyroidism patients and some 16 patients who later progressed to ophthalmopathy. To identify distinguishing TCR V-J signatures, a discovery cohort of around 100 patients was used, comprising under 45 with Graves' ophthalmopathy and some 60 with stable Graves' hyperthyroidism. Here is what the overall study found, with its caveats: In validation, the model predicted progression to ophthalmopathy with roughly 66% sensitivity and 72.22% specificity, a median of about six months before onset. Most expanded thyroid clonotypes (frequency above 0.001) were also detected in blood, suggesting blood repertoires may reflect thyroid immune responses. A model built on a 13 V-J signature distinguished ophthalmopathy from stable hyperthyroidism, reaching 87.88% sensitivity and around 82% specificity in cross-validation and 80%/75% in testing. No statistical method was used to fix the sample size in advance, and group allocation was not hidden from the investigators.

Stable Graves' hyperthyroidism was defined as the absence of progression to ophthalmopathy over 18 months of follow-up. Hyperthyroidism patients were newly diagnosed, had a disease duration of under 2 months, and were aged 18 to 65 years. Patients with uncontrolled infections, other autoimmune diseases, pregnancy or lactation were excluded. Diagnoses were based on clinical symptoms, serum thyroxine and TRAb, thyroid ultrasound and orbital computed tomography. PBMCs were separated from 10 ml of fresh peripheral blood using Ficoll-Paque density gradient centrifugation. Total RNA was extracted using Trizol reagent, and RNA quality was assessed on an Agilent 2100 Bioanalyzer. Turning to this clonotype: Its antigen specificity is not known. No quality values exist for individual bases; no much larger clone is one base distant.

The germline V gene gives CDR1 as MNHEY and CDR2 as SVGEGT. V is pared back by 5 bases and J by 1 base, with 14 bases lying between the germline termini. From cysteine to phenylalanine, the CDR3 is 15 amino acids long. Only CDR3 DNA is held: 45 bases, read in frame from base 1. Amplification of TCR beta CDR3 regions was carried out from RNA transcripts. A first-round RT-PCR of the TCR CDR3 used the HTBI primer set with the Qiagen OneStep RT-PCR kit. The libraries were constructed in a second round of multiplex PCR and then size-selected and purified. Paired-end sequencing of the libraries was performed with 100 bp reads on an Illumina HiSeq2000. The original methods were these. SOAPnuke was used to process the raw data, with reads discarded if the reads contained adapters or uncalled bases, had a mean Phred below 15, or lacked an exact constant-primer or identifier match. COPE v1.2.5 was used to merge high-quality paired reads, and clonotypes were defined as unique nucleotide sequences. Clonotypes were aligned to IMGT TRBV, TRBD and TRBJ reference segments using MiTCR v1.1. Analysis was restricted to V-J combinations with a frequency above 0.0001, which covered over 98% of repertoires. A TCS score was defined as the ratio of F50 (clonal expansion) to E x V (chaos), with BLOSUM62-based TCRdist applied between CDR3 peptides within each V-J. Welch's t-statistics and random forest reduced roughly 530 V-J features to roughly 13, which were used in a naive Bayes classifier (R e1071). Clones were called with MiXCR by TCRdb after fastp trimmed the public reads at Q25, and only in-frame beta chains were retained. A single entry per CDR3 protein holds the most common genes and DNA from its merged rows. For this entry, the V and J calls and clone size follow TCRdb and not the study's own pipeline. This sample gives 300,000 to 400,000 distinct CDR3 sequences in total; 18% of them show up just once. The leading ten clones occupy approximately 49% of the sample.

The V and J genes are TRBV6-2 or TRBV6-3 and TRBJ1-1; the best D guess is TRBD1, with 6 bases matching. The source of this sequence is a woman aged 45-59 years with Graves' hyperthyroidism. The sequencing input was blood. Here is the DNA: TGTGCCAGCAGTCCTCATTCGGGACAGAACACTGAAGCTTTCTTT. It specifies CASSPHSGQNTEAFF.